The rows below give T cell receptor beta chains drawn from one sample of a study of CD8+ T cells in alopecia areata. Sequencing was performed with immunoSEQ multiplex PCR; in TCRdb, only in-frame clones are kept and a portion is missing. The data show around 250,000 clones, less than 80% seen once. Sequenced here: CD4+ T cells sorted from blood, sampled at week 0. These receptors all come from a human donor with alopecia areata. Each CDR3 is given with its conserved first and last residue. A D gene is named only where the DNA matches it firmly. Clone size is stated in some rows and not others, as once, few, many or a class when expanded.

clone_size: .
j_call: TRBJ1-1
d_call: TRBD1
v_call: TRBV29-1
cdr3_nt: TGCAGCGTACGGACAGGGGGCCGCACTGAAGCTTTCTTT
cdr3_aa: CSVRTGGRTEAFF

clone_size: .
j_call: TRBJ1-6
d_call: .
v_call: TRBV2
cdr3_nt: TGTGCCAGCAGTGTGGGTGATTCACCCCTCCACTTT
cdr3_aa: CASSVGDSPLHF

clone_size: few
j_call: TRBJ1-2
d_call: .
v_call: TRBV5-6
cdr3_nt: TGTGCCAGCAGCTTGGGAGTGAACTATGGCTACACCTTC
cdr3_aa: CASSLGVNYGYTF

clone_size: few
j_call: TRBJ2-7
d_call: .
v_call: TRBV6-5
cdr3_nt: TGTGCCAGCAGTTACATGGTGGGCACTACCTACGAGCAGTACTTC
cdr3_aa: CASSYMVGTTYEQYF

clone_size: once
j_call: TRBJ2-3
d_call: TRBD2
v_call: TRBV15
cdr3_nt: TGTGCCACCAGCAAACGACTAGCGGGGAACACAGATACGCAGTATTTT
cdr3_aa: CATSKRLAGNTDTQYF

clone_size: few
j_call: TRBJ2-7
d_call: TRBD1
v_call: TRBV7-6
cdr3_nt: TGTGCCAGCAGCGCCATGGGGACAGGGGGCTCCTACGAGCAGTACTTC
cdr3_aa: CASSAMGTGGSYEQYF

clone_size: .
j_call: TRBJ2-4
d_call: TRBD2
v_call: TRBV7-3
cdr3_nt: TGTGCCAGCAGCCCGCTGGGACTAGCTAAAAACATTCAGTACTTC
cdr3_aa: CASSPLGLAKNIQYF

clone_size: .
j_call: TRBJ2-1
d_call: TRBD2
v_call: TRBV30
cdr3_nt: TGTGCCTGGAGCGGAACTAGCGGGAGATACAATGAGCAGTTCTTC
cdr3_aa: CAWSGTSGRYNEQFF

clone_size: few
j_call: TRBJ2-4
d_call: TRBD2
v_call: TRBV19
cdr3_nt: TGTGCCAGTAGTAGCTCCAGGCTCCCGGGGGGCAAAAACATTCAGTACTTC
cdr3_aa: CASSSSRLPGGKNIQYF

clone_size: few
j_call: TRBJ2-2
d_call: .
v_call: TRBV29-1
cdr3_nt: TGCAGCGCCCGAGGGGGGGAGCTGTTTTTT
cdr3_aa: CSARGGELFF

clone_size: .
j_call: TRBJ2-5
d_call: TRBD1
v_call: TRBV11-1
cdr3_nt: TGTGCCAGCAGCTTAGCGGCAGGGGGAGAGACCCAGTACTTC
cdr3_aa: CASSLAAGGETQYF

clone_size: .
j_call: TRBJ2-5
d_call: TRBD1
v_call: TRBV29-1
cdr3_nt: TGCAGCGGGCAGGGGGCCGAAGAGACCCAGTACTTC
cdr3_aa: CSGQGAEETQYF

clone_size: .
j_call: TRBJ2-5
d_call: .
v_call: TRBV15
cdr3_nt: TGTGCCACCAGCAGAGTGCAGGAAGAGACCCAGTACTTC
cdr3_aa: CATSRVQEETQYF

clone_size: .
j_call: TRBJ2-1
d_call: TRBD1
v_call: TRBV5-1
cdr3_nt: TGCGCCAGCAGCTCGTCAGGGGGCTCCTACAATGAGCAGTTCTTC
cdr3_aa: CASSSSGGSYNEQFF

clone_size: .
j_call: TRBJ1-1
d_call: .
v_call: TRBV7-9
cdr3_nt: TGTGCCAGCAGCTCCAGAGCTCGGGTTGAAGCTTTCTTT
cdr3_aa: CASSSRARVEAFF

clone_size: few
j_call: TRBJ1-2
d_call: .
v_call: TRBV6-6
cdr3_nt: TGTGCCAGCAGTCCCTGGGGGGGCTATGGCTACACCTTC
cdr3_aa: CASSPWGGYGYTF

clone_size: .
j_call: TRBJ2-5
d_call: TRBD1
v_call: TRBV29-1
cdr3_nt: TGCAGCGCGGGACAGCCAGAGACCCAGTACTTC
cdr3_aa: CSAGQPETQYF

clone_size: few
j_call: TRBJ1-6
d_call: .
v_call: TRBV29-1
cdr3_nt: TGCAACGTCCAGAACCGGGGCGGGATTGGGAATTCACCCCTCCACTTT
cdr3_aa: CNVQNRGGIGNSPLHF

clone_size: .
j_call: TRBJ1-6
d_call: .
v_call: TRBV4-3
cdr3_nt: TGCGCCAGCAGCCAAGTAGGGGGTTATAATTCACCCCTCCACTTT
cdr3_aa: CASSQVGGYNSPLHF

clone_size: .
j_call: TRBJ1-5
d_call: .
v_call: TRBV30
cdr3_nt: TGTGCCTGGAGTGTACCTGGACAGAAGGATCAGCCCCAGCATTTT
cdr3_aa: CAWSVPGQKDQPQHF

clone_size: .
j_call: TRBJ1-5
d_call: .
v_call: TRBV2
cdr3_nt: TGTGCCAGCAGCCAAGACGGCAATCAGCCCCAGCATTTT
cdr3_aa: CASSQDGNQPQHF

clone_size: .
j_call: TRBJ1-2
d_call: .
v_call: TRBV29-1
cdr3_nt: TGCAGCGCGGACGGCAACTATGGCTACACCTTC
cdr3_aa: CSADGNYGYTF

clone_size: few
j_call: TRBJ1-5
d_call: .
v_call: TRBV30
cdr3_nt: TGTGCCTGGAGTGCATTAGGGAGACATCAGCCCCAGCATTTT
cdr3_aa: CAWSALGRHQPQHF

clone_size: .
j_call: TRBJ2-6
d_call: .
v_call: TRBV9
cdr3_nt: TGTGCCAGCAGCGTCTCTGGGGCCAACGTCCTGACTTTC
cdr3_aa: CASSVSGANVLTF

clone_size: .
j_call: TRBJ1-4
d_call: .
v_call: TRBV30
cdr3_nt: TGTGCCTGGGGCGAAAGACAGTCTAATGAAAAACTGTTTTTT
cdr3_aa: CAWGERQSNEKLFF

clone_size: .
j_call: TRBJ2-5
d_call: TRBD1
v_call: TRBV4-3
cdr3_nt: TGCGCCAGCAGCCAAGAGGGGACAGGGGGCACAGAGACCCAGTACTTC
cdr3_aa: CASSQEGTGGTETQYF

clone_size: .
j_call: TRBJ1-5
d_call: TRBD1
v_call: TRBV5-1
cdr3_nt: TGCGCCAGCAGCCCGGGGACAGGGAATAGAAATCAGCCCCAGCATTTT
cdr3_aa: CASSPGTGNRNQPQHF

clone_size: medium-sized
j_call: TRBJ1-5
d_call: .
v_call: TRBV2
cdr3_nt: TGTGCCAGCAGTTTCTGGAGCAATCAGCCCCAGCATTTT
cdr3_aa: CASSFWSNQPQHF

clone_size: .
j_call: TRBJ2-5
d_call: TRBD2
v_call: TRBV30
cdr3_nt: TGTGCCTGGAGAAGGGGGACTCGCGGGGGGTCGGAGACCCAGTACTTC
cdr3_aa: CAWRRGTRGGSETQYF

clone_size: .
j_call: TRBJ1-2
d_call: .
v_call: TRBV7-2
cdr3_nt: TGTGCCAGCAGCTTAACGGACGGTGGATATGGCTACACCTTC
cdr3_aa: CASSLTDGGYGYTF

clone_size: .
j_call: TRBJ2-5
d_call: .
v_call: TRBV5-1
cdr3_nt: TGCGCCAGCAGCCACGGAGAGACCCAGTACTTC
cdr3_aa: CASSHGETQYF

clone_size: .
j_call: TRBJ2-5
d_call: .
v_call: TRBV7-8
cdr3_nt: TGTGCCAGCAGCTACGACGGGAAGGGGGCCCAGTACTTC
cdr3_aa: CASSYDGKGAQYF

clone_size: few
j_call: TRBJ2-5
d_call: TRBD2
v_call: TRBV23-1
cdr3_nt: TGCGCCAGAACAGAGCTTCGACTGCGGGGGAGTCAAGAGACCCAGTACTTC
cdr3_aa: CARTELRLRGSQETQYF

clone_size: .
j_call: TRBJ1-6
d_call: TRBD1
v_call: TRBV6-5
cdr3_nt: TGTGCCAGCACCCGGGACAGCAACCCTAATTCACCCCTCCACTTT
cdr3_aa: CASTRDSNPNSPLHF

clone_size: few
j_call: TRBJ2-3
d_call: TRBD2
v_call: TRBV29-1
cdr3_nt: TGCAGCGTTGAAAAGGCTAGCGGGGCCACAGATACGCAGTATTTT
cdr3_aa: CSVEKASGATDTQYF

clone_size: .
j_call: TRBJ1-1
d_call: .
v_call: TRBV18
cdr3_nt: TGTGCCAGCTCACCAGACATTTCCACTGAAGCTTTCTTT
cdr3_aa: CASSPDISTEAFF

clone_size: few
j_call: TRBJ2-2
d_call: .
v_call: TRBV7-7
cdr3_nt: TGTGCTAGCAGCGCAACAAGGGCCGGGGAGCTGTTTTTT
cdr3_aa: CASSATRAGELFF

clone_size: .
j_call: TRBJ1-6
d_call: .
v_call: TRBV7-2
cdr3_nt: TGTGCCAGCAAGTTGACAGGCGATAATTCACCCCTCCACTTT
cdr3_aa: CASKLTGDNSPLHF

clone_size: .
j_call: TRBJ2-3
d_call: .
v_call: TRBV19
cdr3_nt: TGTGCCAGTAGTATAGGGCAGGGTTACACAGATACGCAGTATTTT
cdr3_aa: CASSIGQGYTDTQYF

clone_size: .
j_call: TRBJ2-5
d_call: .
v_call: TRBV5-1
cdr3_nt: TGCGCCAGCAGCTATAAAGAGACCCAGTACTTC
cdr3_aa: CASSYKETQYF

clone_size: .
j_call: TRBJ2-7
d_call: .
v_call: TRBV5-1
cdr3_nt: TGCGCCAGCAGCTTTACAGGGAACCCCTACGAGCAGTACTTC
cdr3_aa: CASSFTGNPYEQYF

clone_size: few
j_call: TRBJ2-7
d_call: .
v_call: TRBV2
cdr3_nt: TGTGCCAGCAGTGAATTCGGGAGCTCCTACGAGCAGTACTTC
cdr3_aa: CASSEFGSSYEQYF

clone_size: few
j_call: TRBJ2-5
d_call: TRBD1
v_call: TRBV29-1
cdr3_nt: TGCAGCGTTGAGCGAGGGGGCTGGGGGGAGACCCAGTACTTC
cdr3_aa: CSVERGGWGETQYF

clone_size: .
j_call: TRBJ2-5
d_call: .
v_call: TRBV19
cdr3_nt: TGTGCCAGTACCCCTCGGGGAAGCCAAGAGACCCAGTACTTC
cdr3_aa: CASTPRGSQETQYF

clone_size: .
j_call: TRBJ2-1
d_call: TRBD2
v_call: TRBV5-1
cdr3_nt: TGCGCCAGCAGCGTGGGACTACCCTCCTACAATGAGCAGTTCTTC
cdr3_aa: CASSVGLPSYNEQFF

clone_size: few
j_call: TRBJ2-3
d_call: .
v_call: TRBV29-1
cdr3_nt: TGCAGCGTCGGCGGGACAGTACGCACAGATACGCAGTATTTT
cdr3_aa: CSVGGTVRTDTQYF

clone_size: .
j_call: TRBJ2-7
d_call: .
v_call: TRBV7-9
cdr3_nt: TGTGCCAGCAGCTCCTACGACATTGGAAGCTCCTACGAGCAGTACTTC
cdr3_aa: CASSSYDIGSSYEQYF

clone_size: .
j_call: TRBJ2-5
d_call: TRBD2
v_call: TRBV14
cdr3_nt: TGTGCCAGCAGCCTACTGGGACTAGCAGAGACCCAGTACTTC
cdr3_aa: CASSLLGLAETQYF

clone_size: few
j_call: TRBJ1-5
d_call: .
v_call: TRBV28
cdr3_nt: TGTGCCAGCAGTGTGGGGAATCAGCCCCAGCATTTT
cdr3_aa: CASSVGNQPQHF

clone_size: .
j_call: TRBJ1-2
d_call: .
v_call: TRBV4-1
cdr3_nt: TGCGCCAGCAGCCCCGGGTTAACTAACTATGGCTACACCTTC
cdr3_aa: CASSPGLTNYGYTF

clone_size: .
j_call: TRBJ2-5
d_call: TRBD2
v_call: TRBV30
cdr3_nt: TGTGCCTGGAGTGGAGGCGGGGGAGAGACCCAGTACTTC
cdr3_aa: CAWSGGGGETQYF

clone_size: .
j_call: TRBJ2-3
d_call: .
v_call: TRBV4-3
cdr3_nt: TGCGCCAGCAGCCAGCAAGTGGACATCCCCAGGCAGTATTTT
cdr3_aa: CASSQQVDIPRQYF

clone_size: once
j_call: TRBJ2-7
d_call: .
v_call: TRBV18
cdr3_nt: TGTGCCAGCTCACCCGGACAGAACTACGAGCAGTACTTC
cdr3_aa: CASSPGQNYEQYF

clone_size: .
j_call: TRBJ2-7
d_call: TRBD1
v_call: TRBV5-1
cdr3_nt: TGCGCCAGCAGCTTGGTAGGGGGCCGGGGATACGAGCAGTACTTC
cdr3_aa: CASSLVGGRGYEQYF

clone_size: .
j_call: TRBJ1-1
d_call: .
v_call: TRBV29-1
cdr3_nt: TGCAGCGGTGTCCCGATCACTGAAGCTTTCTTT
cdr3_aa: CSGVPITEAFF

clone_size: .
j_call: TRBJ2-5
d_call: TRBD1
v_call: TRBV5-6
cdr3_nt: TGTGCCAGCAGCCGGACAGGGTTGTGGCAAGAGACCCAGTACTTC
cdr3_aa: CASSRTGLWQETQYF